This TCR beta chain was captured in a study of T-cell reconstitution after alpha-beta-depleted transplantation in children. As it was prepared, the TCRbeta library received unique molecular identifiers. From the PCR reads, TCRdb called clonotypes with MiXCR, one entry per CDR3 protein. The sample consists of about 870,000 distinct CDR3 sequences, around 17% of them appearing once. The CDR3 is 14 amino acids. V lost 3 bases to trimming and J lost 4 bases, with 16 bases between them. Germline values: CDR1 DFQATT, CDR2 SNEGSKA (reference sequence). This clonotype has only a few counts. Its antigen is not known. General study results and limits: Day-60 TCRbeta diversity that was high in some patients was derived from surviving recipient T cells and thymic progenitors. Expanded graft clones, several hundred of them, were reportedly the source of alpha-beta T cells about two months after transplant. Counts and diversity of T cells one year after transplant came mostly from newly produced T cells.

The clonotype comes from a male patient younger than 18 who had a stem cell transplant for acute lymphoblastic leukemia, so the T cells may come from the graft donor. Here the sequenced sample was PBMCs, mostly from graft donor cells, taken 360 days after TCRalphabeta/CD19-depleted stem cell transplant. This chain links TRBV20-1 with TRBJ2-7; D may match TRBD1 or TRBD2 (5 bases each). CDR3 amino acids: CSARAGSAVYEQYF. The CDR3 DNA sequence: TGCAGTGCTAGGGCAGGGAGCGCGGTTTACGAGCAGTACTTC.